Following are 14 T cell receptor beta chains from one sample sequenced in a study of PD-1 blockade in classical Hodgkin lymphoma. The method was immunoSEQ multiplex PCR; TCRdb's version includes in-frame clones alone and lacks a portion of them. The table shows fewer than 30,000 clones, with 72% occurring only once. Time point specified: cycle 4 day 1 (C4D1), after six to seven weeks of nivolumab. Every single patient, without exception, relapsed after autologous stem cell transplantation, and brentuximab vedotin exposure varied. This specimen was peripheral blood mononuclear cells (PBMCs), taken before the fourth cycle of nivolumab. The receptors here all came from a human donor with classical Hodgkin lymphoma.

The chain joins TRBV6-1 to TRBJ2-7; a weak D match, TRBD2 (6 bases). Deletions cut 3 bases from V and 0 bases from J, with 12 bases between. The CDR3 has 15 amino acids. CDR1 is MNHNS and CDR2 is SASEGT in the germline V gene. CDR3 amino acids: CASSEPGLGSYEQYF. Written as DNA, the CDR3 is TGTGCCAGCAGTGAGCCGGGACTGGGCTCCTACGAGCAGTACTTC.

The V and J genes are TRBV19 and TRBJ2-5; TRBD2 agrees at 11 bases. The CDR3 totals 16 residues. V was pared by 1 base and J by 3 bases, with 4 bases of the junction left unmatched. Germline values: CDR1 LNHDA, CDR2 SQIVND (reference sequence). The CDR3 region has the DNA TGTGCCAGTAGTATAGCCCGACTAGCGGGAAAAGAGACCCAGTACTTC. Translation: CASSIARLAGKETQYF. Filled out from reference TRBV19 and TRBJ2-5, the complete variable domain reads DGGITQSPKYLFRKEGQNVTLSCEQNLNHDAMYWYRQDPGQGLRLIYYSQIVNDFQKGDIAEGYSVSREKKESFPLTVTSAQKNPTAFYLCASSIARLAGKETQYFGPGTRLLVL.

V and J are TRBV19 and TRBJ2-3; TRBD1 might be the D (5 bases). The germline V and J ends were trimmed by 5 bases and 1 base, with 19 bases remaining between them. CDR3 size: 17 residues. Germline V gene data show CDR1 as LNHDA and CDR2 as SQIVND (reference sequence). The CDR3: CASSAPRTPSRTDTQYF. Written as DNA, the CDR3 is TGTGCCAGTAGTGCTCCCCGGACACCTAGTCGCACAGATACGCAGTATTTT.

This clone has just a few counts. The chain couples TRBV5-4 to TRBJ1-1; D unresolved. The germline gives CDR1 SGHNT, CDR2 YYREEE (reference sequence). V was trimmed by 0 bases and J by 1 base, leaving 4 bases between them. The CDR3 length is 13 residues. The CDR3 loop reads CASSLGENTEAFF. The DNA for the CDR3 is TGTGCCAGCAGCTTGGGGGAGAACACTGAAGCTTTCTTT.

The V gene is TRBV6-1, the J gene TRBJ1-3; tentative D call: TRBD1 (6 bases). Germline-derived CDR1 and CDR2 are MNHNS and SASEGT. V lost 8 bases, J lost 0 bases, and 14 bases lay in between. The CDR3 totals 15 residues. The CDR3 sequence: CASSSGDISGNTIYF. CDR3 in DNA: TGTGCCAGCTCCTCGGGGGACATCTCTGGAAACACCATATATTTT.

The DNA for the CDR3 is TGTGCCAGTAACCCCCGGGACAGATTCACTGAAGCTTTCTTT. Encoded protein: CASNPRDRFTEAFF. This rearrangement joins TRBV19 to TRBJ1-1, with 7 nucleotides matching TRBD1. CDR1 is LNHDA and CDR2 is SQIVND in the germline V gene (reference sequence). The V gene end was trimmed by 7 bases and the J gene end by 4 bases; junction bases not matched to a gene: 9. The CDR3 totals 14 residues.

J is TRBJ2-7 and V is TRBV28; TRBD1 matches at 12 bases. J lost 5 bases, V lost 4 bases, and 9 bases had no gene match. Germline assignment: CDR1 MDHEN and CDR2 SYDVKM. The length of the CDR3 is 16 residues. CDR3 protein: CASSSGTGGGRDEQYF. For the CDR3, the DNA is TGTGCCAGCAGTTCCGGGACAGGGGGCGGACGGGACGAGCAGTACTTC.

CDR3 DNA sequence: TGCGCCAGCAGTGTGAGCGGGAGCCGAGCAGATACGCAGTATTTT. Amino acids: CASSVSGSRADTQYF. The J gene is TRBJ2-3, the V gene TRBV5-1, with 8 nucleotides matching TRBD2. Per germline, CDR1 SGHRS and CDR2 YFSETQ. After removal of 5 bases from V and 4 bases from J, the junction contained 9 bases not matched to a gene. The CDR3 is 15 amino acids.

This clone turned up a few times. The V and J genes are TRBV2 and TRBJ2-1; 7 bases align to TRBD2. The germline gives CDR1 SNHLY, CDR2 FYNNEI. This CDR3 is built from 14 residues. Trimming at V came to 8 bases and at J to 3 bases, leaving 7 bases not matched to a gene. The CDR3 sequence is CASLVGEGYNEQFF. In nucleotides, the CDR3 is TGTGCCAGCCTGGTGGGGGAGGGCTACAATGAGCAGTTCTTC.

V gene TRBV7-8 combines with J gene TRBJ1-4; 8 bases map to TRBD1. After removal of 4 bases from V and 6 bases from J, the junction contained 7 bases not matched to a gene. The CDR3 consists of 15 residues. Germline CDR1 reads SGHVS; CDR2 reads FQNEAQ. The CDR3 DNA sequence: TGTGCCAGCAGCTCGACAGGGGAGGAGGATGAAAAACTGTTTTTT. Translating gives CASSSTGEEDEKLFF.

The chain employs TRBV27 and TRBJ2-5; 7 nucleotides line up with TRBD2. The CDR3 extends over 15 amino acids. Germline V lookup: CDR1 MNHEY, CDR2 SMNVEV (reference sequence). V shed 5 bases, J shed 1 base, and the junction held 7 bases outside the gene matches. CDR3 coding DNA: TGTGCCAGCAGTCCATTCGGGGAGGGCCAAGAGACCCAGTACTTC. Translating gives CASSPFGEGQETQYF.

The chain is built from TRBV5-6 and TRBJ2-5, with TRBD2 identical over 7 bases. The length of the CDR3 is 15 residues. Losses at the gene ends were 4 bases for V and 1 base for J; bases not matched to a gene: 7. Germline CDR1 is SGHDT and CDR2 is YYEEEE. As DNA, the CDR3 is TGTGCCAGCAGCCCCACAGCGGGGACCCAAGAGACCCAGTACTTC. Amino acid sequence: CASSPTAGTQETQYF.

This chain uses TRBV7-2 with TRBJ2-7, with 9 bases aligning to TRBD1. Germline CDR1 SGHTA, CDR2 FQGNSA. Trimming removed 5 bases from V and 3 bases from J; junction bases left unmatched: 8. The CDR3 loop spans 15 amino acids. The chain's CDR3 is CASSETGQGRYEQYF. CDR3 DNA: TGTGCCAGCAGCGAAACGGGACAGGGACGCTACGAGCAGTACTTC.

This clone appeared a few times. An end of the junction does not agree with germline; a read error may underlie this. V gene TRBV11-2 combines with J gene TRBJ1-2; no definite D call. This CDR3 spans 13 amino acids. Germline V gene sequence: CDR1 SGHAT, CDR2 FQNNGV. The CDR3 DNA reads as TGTGCCAGCAGCATAGACTATGTCTATGGCTACACCTTC. Amino acids: CASSIDYVYGYTF.